The text below deals with one T cell receptor (beta chain). Its specificity is not known. Sequencing used immunoSEQ multiplex PCR; TCRdb keeps in-frame clones, though not all of them. The repertoire holds approximately 260,000 clones, roughly 84% seen once, with roughly 0.67% in the top ten. Thawed PBMCs were FACS-sorted into unstimulated CD4+CD25+CD127- regulatory T cells, CD4+CD25- non-regulatory cells, CD4 and CD8 cells. Trimming removed 5 bases from V and 0 bases from J; junction bases left unmatched: 3. The CDR3 spans 16 residues. In germline, CDR1 is MGHRA, CDR2 YSYEKL. The sample originates from a study of Tregs in tolerant kidney transplant recipients. General study points: Activated donor B cell expansion appeared to reveal the most relevant donor-specific TCRbeta repertoire. This study did not directly address biological reproducibility.

V usage is TRBV4-1 and J usage is TRBJ1-3; 11 bases align to TRBD1. The source is a human donor in good health. Specimen: CD4+ T cells from blood. This CDR3 is CASSWTGGYSGNTIYF. Here the CDR3 DNA reads TGCGCCAGCAGCTGGACAGGGGGCTACTCTGGAAACACCATATATTTT.